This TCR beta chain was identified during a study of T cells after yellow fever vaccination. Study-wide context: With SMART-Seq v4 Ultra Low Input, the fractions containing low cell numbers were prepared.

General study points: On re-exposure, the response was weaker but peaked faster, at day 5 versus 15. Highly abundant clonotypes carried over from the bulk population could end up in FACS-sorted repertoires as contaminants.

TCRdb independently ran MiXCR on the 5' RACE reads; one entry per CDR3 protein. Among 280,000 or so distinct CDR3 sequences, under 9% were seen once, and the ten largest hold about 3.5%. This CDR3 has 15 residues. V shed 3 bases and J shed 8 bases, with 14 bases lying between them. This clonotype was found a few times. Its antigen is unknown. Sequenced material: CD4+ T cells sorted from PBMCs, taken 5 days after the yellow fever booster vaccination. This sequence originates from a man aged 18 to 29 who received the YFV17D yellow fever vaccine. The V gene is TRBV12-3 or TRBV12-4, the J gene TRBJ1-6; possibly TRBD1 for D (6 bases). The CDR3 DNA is TGTGCCAGCAGTTTCTACAGGGAAGGACATTCACCCCTCCACTTT. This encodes CASSFYREGHSPLHF.